This TCR beta chain was identified in a study of T-cell memory formation after mild COVID-19. General study findings and limits: Among clones contracting day 15 to 85, CD4/CD8 was balanced, whereas later expanders leaned CD4+.

CDR3 length: 12 residues. The germline V gene has CDR1 SGHAT and CDR2 FQNNGV. V lost 7 bases and J 0 bases, leaving 5 bases between the germline ends. Constant-segment primers served in 5'RACE that generated TCR alpha and TCR beta cDNA libraries bearing sample barcodes and UMIs. TCRdb ran MiXCR on the 5' RACE reads and lists one entry per CDR3 protein. This table holds 450,000 or so distinct CDR3 sequences, around 19% found once. Ten or more counts support this clonotype. Its cognate antigen is unknown. What was sequenced was PBMCs or a T cell subset sorted from them (not recorded which). The V gene is TRBV11-2, the J gene TRBJ2-3; no reliable D call. The TCR sequence derives from an adult woman who had mild COVID-19 (a few samples of this study predate the infection). Cell type and time point are not known. CDR3 loop: CASTQSTDTQYF. CDR3 coding DNA: TGTGCCAGCACCCAAAGCACAGATACGCAGTATTTT.